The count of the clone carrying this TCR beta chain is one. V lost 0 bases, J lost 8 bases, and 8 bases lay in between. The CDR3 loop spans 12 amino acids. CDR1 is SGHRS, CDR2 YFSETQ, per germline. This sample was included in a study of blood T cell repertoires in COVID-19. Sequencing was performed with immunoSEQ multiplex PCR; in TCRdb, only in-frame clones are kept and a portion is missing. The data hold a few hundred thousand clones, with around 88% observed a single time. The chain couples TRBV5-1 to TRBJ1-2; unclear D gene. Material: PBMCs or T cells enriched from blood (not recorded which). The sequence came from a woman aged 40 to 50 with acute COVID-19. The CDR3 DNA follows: TGCGCCAGCAGCTTGGGAGGAGAGGGCTACACCTTC. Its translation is CASSLGGEGYTF.